The clone carrying this TCR beta chain was recorded only once. This specimen belongs to a study of T cell changes during pregnancy in multiple sclerosis. This CDR3 has 14 residues. V was pared by 5 bases and J by 0 bases, with 3 bases of the junction left unmatched. Germline values: CDR1 SGHRS, CDR2 YFSETQ. Generated by immunoSEQ multiplex PCR, the TCRdb table keeps only in-frame clones and is missing some. The sample contains around 50,000 clones, around 90% of which appear only once. This sequence was found in a female donor with multiple sclerosis, enrolled in a pregnancy study. Sample: CD4+ T cells from peripheral blood mononuclear cells, taken in the third trimester of pregnancy. The V and J genes are TRBV5-1 and TRBJ2-7; 9 positions match TRBD2. Written as DNA, the CDR3 is TGCGCCAGCAGTAGCGGGGGAGTCTCCTACGAGCAGTACTTC. Its translation: CASSSGGVSYEQYF.